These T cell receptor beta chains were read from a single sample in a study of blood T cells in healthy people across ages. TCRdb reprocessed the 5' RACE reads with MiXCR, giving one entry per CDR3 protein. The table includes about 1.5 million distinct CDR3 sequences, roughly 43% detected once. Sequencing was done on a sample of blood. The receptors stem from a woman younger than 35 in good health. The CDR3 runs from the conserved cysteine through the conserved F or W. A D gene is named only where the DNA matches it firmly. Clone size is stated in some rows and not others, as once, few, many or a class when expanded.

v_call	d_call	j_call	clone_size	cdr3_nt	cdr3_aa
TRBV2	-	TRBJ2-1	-	TGTGCCAGCAGGTCACGGGGGAGTTCCAACAATGAGCAGTTCTTC	CASRSRGSSNNEQFF
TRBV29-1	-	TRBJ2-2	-	TGCAGCGTTTGGGGCGGGGATACCGGGGAGCTGTTTTTT	CSVWGGDTGELFF
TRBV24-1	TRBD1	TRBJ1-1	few	TGTGCCACCAGTGACTCACAGGGGGCCGGGACTGAAGCTTTCTTT	CATSDSQGAGTEAFF
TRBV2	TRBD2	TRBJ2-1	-	TGTGCCAGCAGGAAAACCGGGACTAGCGGGAGCCTGACCTACAATGAGCAGTTCTTC	CASRKTGTSGSLTYNEQFF
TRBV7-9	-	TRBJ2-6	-	TGTGCCAGCAGCTTTAGTTGGGACGCGAAATCTGGGGCCAACGTCCTGACTTTC	CASSFSWDAKSGANVLTF
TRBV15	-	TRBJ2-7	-	TGTGCCGCCAGCGTTCGCCCTAGCGCCTCCTACGAGCAGTACTTC	CAASVRPSASYEQYF
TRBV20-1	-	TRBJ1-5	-	TGCAGTGCAAAAGGGGCCAGGGGCAATCAGCCCCAGCATTTT	CSAKGARGNQPQHF
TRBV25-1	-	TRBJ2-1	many	TGTGCCAGCAGCGTAGGTGTGAATGAGCAGTTCTTC	CASSVGVNEQFF
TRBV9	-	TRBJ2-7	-	TGTGCCAGCAGCGTAGAAAGGGTCTCCTACAATGAGCAGTACTTC	CASSVERVSYNEQYF
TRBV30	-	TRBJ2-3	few	TGTGCCTGGAAGTGGCCCACAGATACGCAGTATTTT	CAWKWPTDTQYF
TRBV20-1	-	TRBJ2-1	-	TGCAGTGCTAGAGATTTGGACTTGGGCAGCTCCTACAATGAGCAGTTCTTC	CSARDLDLGSSYNEQFF
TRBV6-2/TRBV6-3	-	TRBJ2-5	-	TGTGCCAGCAGTACCCGGGCCCAAGAGACCCAGTACTTC	CASSTRAQETQYF
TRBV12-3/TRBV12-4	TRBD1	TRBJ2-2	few	TGTGCCAGCAGTCCGGACAGGATTAACACCGGGGAGCTGTTTTTT	CASSPDRINTGELFF
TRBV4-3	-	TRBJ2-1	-	TGCGCCAGCAGCCAAGATGCTAGCCAGAGGCTTGAGCAGTTCTTC	CASSQDASQRLEQFF
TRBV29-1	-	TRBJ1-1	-	TGCAGCGTTGTAACTCCAGCGGGCACTGAAGCTTTCTTT	CSVVTPAGTEAFF
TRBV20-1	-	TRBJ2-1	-	TGCAGTGCTAGCTCAGAGGCAAGGGCTTACAATGAGCAGTTCTTC	CSASSEARAYNEQFF
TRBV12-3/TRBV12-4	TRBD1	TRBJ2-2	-	TGTGCCAGCAGTTCGTTACGGACAGGGTGGAAGGCCGGGGAGCTGTTTTTT	CASSSLRTGWKAGELFF
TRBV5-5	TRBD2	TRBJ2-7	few	TGTGCCAGCAGCCTCCGGGGGGGAGTCAACTACGAGCAGTACTTC	CASSLRGGVNYEQYF
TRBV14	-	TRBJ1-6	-	TGTGCCAGCAGCCAAGTAGGGTTTTCACCCCTCCACTTT	CASSQVGFSPLHF
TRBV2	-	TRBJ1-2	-	TGTGCCAGCCCTGCCGGAGGGAAGTCCAGCTATGGCTACACCTTC	CASPAGGKSSYGYTF
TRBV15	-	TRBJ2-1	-	TGTGCCACCAGCAGACCATCTAGTGTACGAGATGAGCAGTTCTTC	CATSRPSSVRDEQFF
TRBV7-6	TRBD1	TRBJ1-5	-	TGTGCCAGCAGCCCCGAGACAGGGTATAGCAATCAGCCCCAGCATTTT	CASSPETGYSNQPQHF
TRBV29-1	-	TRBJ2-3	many	TGCAGCGTTGAAACCCGGCCCTCGAGGGATACGCAGTATTTT	CSVETRPSRDTQYF
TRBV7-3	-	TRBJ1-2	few	TGTGCCAGCAGCTTAAGCCCAGTCACGAACTATGGCTACACCTTC	CASSLSPVTNYGYTF
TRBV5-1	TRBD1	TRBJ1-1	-	TGCGCCAGCAGCTTGGTCCCAGGGGGAGACACTGAAGCTTTCTTT	CASSLVPGGDTEAFF
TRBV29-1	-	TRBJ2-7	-	TGCAGCGTTGATGAGGGAGTCGACGAGCAGTACTTC	CSVDEGVDEQYF
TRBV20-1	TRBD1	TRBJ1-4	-	TGCAGTGCTAGAAAGGGGACAGCCCTTGAAAAACTGTTTTTT	CSARKGTALEKLFF